The 18 T cell receptor beta chains in this list originate from one sample, sequenced in a study of early T cells in non-severe SARS-CoV-2 infection. TCRdb re-called the 5' RACE reads with MiXCR, one entry per CDR3 protein. The sample includes around 40,000 distinct CDR3 sequences, about 9.9% of them seen just once. Sequencing was carried out using whole blood. These receptors were collected from an adult who was a healthcare worker with PCR-confirmed SARS-CoV-2 infection or an uninfected control (not recorded which).

This clonotype has a count of ten or more. V usage is TRBV20-1 and J usage is TRBJ1-5; 8 nucleotides match TRBD1. The CDR3 is 15 amino acids. V shed 5 bases and J 5 bases; nucleotides not matched to a gene: 11. Germline CDR1 DFQATT, CDR2 SNEGSKA (reference sequence). CDR3 in amino acids: CSALAGGRLDQPQHF. CDR3 sequence (DNA): TGCAGTGCTCTGGCAGGGGGCAGGTTGGATCAGCCCCAGCATTTT.

This clonotype has a handful of counts. This chain connects TRBV19 to TRBJ2-2; D is ambiguous. Trimming cost V 3 bases and J 0 bases, with 5 bases left between them. CDR1 LNHDA and CDR2 SQIVND come from the germline V gene (reference sequence). The CDR3 covers 14 residues. CDR3 loop: CASSIVPNTGELFF. The DNA of the CDR3 is TGTGCCAGTAGTATCGTCCCGAACACCGGGGAGCTGTTTTTT.

V and J are TRBV7-2 and TRBJ2-3, with 13 bases fitting TRBD2. Germline V gene data show CDR1 as SGHTA and CDR2 as FQGNSA. Unmatched junction bases numbered 4, after V lost 1 base and J lost 0 bases. This CDR3 contains 18 residues. CDR3 DNA: TGTGCCAGCAGCTTAGTTGGGACTAGCGGGGTTAGCACAGATACGCAGTATTTT. Amino acids: CASSLVGTSGVSTDTQYF.

The table lists this clonotype with many counts. The V and J genes are TRBV5-1 and TRBJ2-1; D perhaps matches TRBD1 (9 bases). There are 14 residues in the CDR3. Germline values: CDR1 SGHRS, CDR2 YFSETQ. V was cut by 6 bases and J by 4 bases, with 14 bases left in between. This CDR3 reads CASIAGTGYNEQFF. The CDR3 DNA is TGCGCCAGCATAGCGGGGACAGGGTACAATGAGCAGTTCTTC.

This rearrangement joins TRBV9 to TRBJ1-1; possible D gene TRBD1, 6 bases. V shed 3 bases and J shed 0 bases, with 12 bases lying between them. This CDR3 spans 15 amino acids. Germline lookup yields CDR1 SGDLS and CDR2 YYNGEE. The CDR3 nucleotides read TGTGCCAGCAGCGAACAAACAGGGATGAACACTGAAGCTTTCTTT. Translating it yields CASSEQTGMNTEAFF.

This clonotype has more than one count but fewer than ten. V and J are TRBV29-1 and TRBJ2-2; the D gene is possibly TRBD2 (5 bases). V was clipped by 7 bases and J by 0 bases, with 12 bases between them. Per germline, CDR1 SQVTM and CDR2 ANQGSEA. This CDR3 spans 14 amino acids. CDR3 DNA: TGCAGCGCTCGACTACGAGCGAACACCGGGGAGCTGTTTTTT. Protein: CSARLRANTGELFF.

The V and J genes are TRBV7-3 and TRBJ1-1; tentative D call: TRBD1 (6 bases). This CDR3 is built from 15 residues. Trimming pared 5 bases from V and 1 base from J, leaving 14 bases between. CDR1 is SGHTA, CDR2 FQGTGA, per germline. The CDR3 nucleotides are TGTGCCAGCAGCCCGACGACAGGCCCGAACACTGAAGCTTTCTTT. Translated: CASSPTTGPNTEAFF.

This clonotype showed up many times. An end of the junction does not agree with germline; a read error may underlie this. This rearrangement joins TRBV7-7 to TRBJ2-5; no firm D call. CDR3 length equals 14 residues. Germline CDR1 reads SSHAT; CDR2 reads FNYEAQ (reference sequence). The CDR3 DNA reads as TGTGCTAGCAGCTTAGGGTCTGCCCAAGAGACCCAGTACTTC. Its translation is CASSLGSAQETQYF.

The chain joins TRBV7-9 to TRBJ2-7; 8 positions match TRBD1. CDR3 size: 14 residues. The germline gives CDR1 SEHNR, CDR2 FQNEAQ (reference sequence). The junction had 5 bases not matched to a gene; V was cut back by 5 bases and J by 2 bases. The CDR3 spells CASSMTGVAYEQYF. CDR3 DNA sequence: TGTGCCAGCAGCATGACAGGGGTAGCCTACGAGCAGTACTTC.

The gene calls are TRBV20-1 and TRBJ2-1; the D is unclear. CDR1 and CDR2 from the germline V gene are DFQATT and SNEGSKA (reference sequence). CDR3 length equals 17 residues. Trimming pared 0 bases from V and 0 bases from J, leaving 15 bases between. CDR3 amino acids: CSARDLSRKSSYNEQFF. The DNA of the CDR3 is TGCAGTGCTAGAGATCTCAGCCGAAAGAGCTCCTACAATGAGCAGTTCTTC.

At least ten counts were recorded for this clonotype. The chain is built from TRBV25-1 and TRBJ2-7; 11 bases agree with TRBD2. Germline CDR1 is MGHDK and CDR2 is SYGVNS. V was clipped by 5 bases and J by 4 bases; unmatched bases: 4. The length of the CDR3 is 14 residues. The CDR3 coding sequence is TGTGCCAGCAGTTTAGCGGGAGGGTGGTACGAGCAGTACTTC. Translating gives CASSLAGGWYEQYF.

This clonotype has just a few counts. The rearrangement links TRBV19 to TRBJ2-3, with D perhaps TRBD1 (6 bases). This CDR3 has 16 residues. CDR1 is LNHDA, CDR2 SQIVND, per germline (reference sequence). Trimming removed 3 bases at V and 2 bases at J, with 15 bases between. CDR3 in amino acids: CASSIGGLYLTDTQYF. The CDR3 DNA reads as TGTGCCAGTAGTATTGGGGGCCTCTACCTCACAGATACGCAGTATTTT.

This clonotype was seen at least ten times. The chain is built from TRBV7-9 and TRBJ2-1, with 7 positions matching TRBD2. J gave up 2 bases and V 6 bases, and 13 bases lay outside the gene matches. CDR3 size: 17 residues. Germline-derived CDR1 and CDR2 are SEHNR and FQNEAQ (reference sequence). The CDR3 DNA sequence: TGTGCCAGCAGTCTATCTGCCCCGGGACTACCCTACAATGAGCAGTTCTTC. Translation gives CASSLSAPGLPYNEQFF.

This clonotype was seen repeatedly, ten times or more. The V and J genes are TRBV19 and TRBJ2-1; TRBD2 matches at 14 bases. The CDR3 is 14 amino acids. V trimming: 6 bases; J trimming: 9 bases; junction bases outside the gene matches: 4. The germline CDR1 and CDR2 sequences are LNHDA and SQIVND (reference sequence). DNA for the CDR3: TGTGCCAGTAGGGGACTAGCGGGAGCCGGTGAGCAGTTCTTC. It specifies CASRGLAGAGEQFF.

This rearrangement joins TRBV29-1 to TRBJ2-7; tentative D call: TRBD1 (5 bases). CDR1 and CDR2 (germline): SQVTM, ANQGSEA. Trimming cost V 7 bases and J 5 bases, with 12 bases left between them. This CDR3 region has 11 residues. CDR3 sequence reads: CSARVVNEQYF. The DNA of the CDR3 is TGCAGCGCCAGGGTAGTGAACGAGCAGTACTTC.

The chain carries TRBV27 and TRBJ1-2; D is undetermined. Between the trimmed V and J ends, which lost 4 bases and 4 bases, there was a span of 10 bases. CDR3 length: 13 amino acids. Germline assignment: CDR1 MNHEY and CDR2 SMNVEV (reference sequence). CDR3 DNA sequence: TGTGCCAGCAGTTCAATTAGAGGCTATGGCTACACCTTC. Its protein is CASSSIRGYGYTF.

In this sample, this clonotype turned up many times. The J gene is TRBJ2-7, the V gene TRBV7-9; no clear D. The length of the CDR3 is 14 residues. Germline V gives CDR1 SEHNR, CDR2 FQNEAQ (reference sequence). The germline V and J ends were trimmed by 5 bases and 0 bases, with 11 bases remaining between them. CDR3 residues: CASSPVGGSYEQYF. The CDR3 nucleotides are TGTGCCAGCAGCCCGGTGGGCGGCTCCTACGAGCAGTACTTC.

In this sample, this clonotype turned up many times. The chain has TRBV6-2 or TRBV6-3 and TRBJ2-1; 10 positions agree with TRBD1. After removal of 6 bases from V and 1 base from J, the junction contained 6 bases not matched to a gene. Germline V CDR1 and CDR2: MNHEY, SVGEGT. This CDR3 contains 16 residues. CDR3 in amino acids: CASSPDRGHSYNEQFF. The CDR3 bases are TGTGCCAGCAGCCCCGACAGGGGGCATTCCTACAATGAGCAGTTCTTC.